Reported below is one T cell receptor beta chain. What it binds is unknown. The data belong to a study of T cell responses to AZD1222 COVID-19 vaccine. Study observations and caveats: Increased Spike-specific TCR breadth and depth were observed after two AZD1222 doses.

Assay used: immunoSEQ multiplex PCR; TCRdb lists only in-frame clones, some missing. The sample has about 140,000 clones, 80% to 95% seen once. The sample was peripheral blood, taken on day 0 of AZD1222 vaccination. This receptor was obtained from an adult in good health.

The CDR3: CASRDREMAEAFF. The CDR3 nucleotides are TGTGCCTCAAGGGACAGGGAAATGGCTGAAGCTTTCTTT. This chain uses TRBV10-3 with TRBJ1-1; 9 nucleotides align to TRBD1. Germline loops: CDR1 ENHRY, CDR2 SYGVKD. After removal of 11 bases from V and 6 bases from J, the junction contained 10 bases not matched to a gene. The CDR3 is 13 residues long.